This paragraph covers one TCR beta chain sequence. Original processing notes: Amplification of reference gene primers provided the estimated nucleated cell counts. Clones were sequenced by immunoSEQ multiplex PCR, and TCRdb holds only the in-frame ones, with some missing. V, J and clone size were drawn from that table, and D and trimming were deduced from the DNA. The sample has about 310,000 clones, approximately 89% seen once; the top ten hold around 8%. The data originate from a study of blood T cell repertoires in COVID-19. For the study at large: PBMCs, B-cell-depleted T cells, or T cells provided the cDNA or gDNA that made up the material.

The germline V gene encodes CDR1 SGDLS and CDR2 YYNGEE. This CDR3 region has 14 residues. V was cut by 0 bases and J by 2 bases, with 7 bases left in between. The chain has TRBV9 and TRBJ2-3; weak D call: TRBD2 (6 bases). Sequencing was done on a sample of peripheral blood. This receptor was identified in a woman aged 45-60 years who had recovered from COVID-19. CDR3 in amino acids: CASSVAGVTDTQYF. The CDR3 bases are TGTGCCAGCAGCGTAGCGGGGGTCACAGATACGCAGTATTTT.